These T cell receptor beta chains were read from a single sample in a study of T cells in Graves' hyperthyroidism and ophthalmopathy. From the multiplex PCR reads, TCRdb called clonotypes with MiXCR, one entry per CDR3 protein. The repertoire holds 300,000 to 500,000 distinct CDR3 sequences, with roughly 13% as singletons. Sequenced material: blood. The origin of the receptors is a man aged 45 to 65 with Graves' ophthalmopathy. CDR3s include the opening cysteine and the closing phenylalanine or tryptophan. D genes are given only for firm matches. Size values are once, few and many counts, or a class for expanded clones, and some rows have none.

D gene	clone size	V gene	J gene	CDR3 protein	CDR3 DNA
.	many	TRBV3-1	TRBJ2-3	CASSNRGPREDTQYF	TGTGCCAGCAGCAACAGAGGGCCCCGCGAAGATACGCAGTATTTT
TRBD1	many	TRBV2	TRBJ1-2	CASRELDRAYGYTF	TGTGCCAGCAGGGAGCTGGACAGGGCCTATGGCTACACCTTC
.	many	TRBV27	TRBJ1-1	CASRGPMNTEAFF	TGTGCCAGCAGGGGGCCGATGAACACTGAAGCTTTCTTT
TRBD2	many	TRBV6-1	TRBJ2-1	CASGRTSGTYNEQFF	TGTGCCAGCGGGAGGACTAGCGGGACCTACAATGAGCAGTTCTTC
.	few	TRBV6-1	TRBJ1-2	CASTQRKLLGGYTF	TGTGCCAGCACCCAAAGGAAACTGCTGGGAGGCTACACCTTC
.	few	TRBV12-3/TRBV12-4	TRBJ2-5	CASSLTADSKETQYF	TGTGCCAGCAGTTTAACTGCGGACAGTAAAGAGACCCAGTACTTC
TRBD2	few	TRBV18	TRBJ2-4	CASSPKGLAGSKNIQYF	TGTGCCAGCTCACCAAAGGGACTAGCGGGTTCCAAAAACATTCAGTACTTC
.	many	TRBV19	TRBJ2-5	CASSDYGETQYF	TGTGCCAGTAGCGACTATGGGGAGACCCAGTACTTC
.	many	TRBV7-7	TRBJ2-1	CASSTGRDNEQFF	TGTGCTAGCAGCACGGGACGGGACAATGAGCAGTTCTTC
.	few	TRBV7-8	TRBJ2-2	CASSLALLAGELFF	TGTGCCAGCAGCTTAGCGCTACTAGCCGGGGAGCTGTTTTTT
.	few	TRBV5-1	TRBJ1-6	CASSLGGDSPPHF	TGCGCCAGCAGCTTGGGAGGGGATTCACCCCCCCACTTT
.	.	TRBV24-1	TRBJ2-1	CASQPSAYNEQFF	TGTGCCTCCCAACCCAGCGCCTACAATGAGCAGTTCTTC
.	many	TRBV7-2	TRBJ1-3	CASSLGGLGNTIYF	TGTGCCAGCAGCTTAGGCGGTCTTGGAAACACCATATATTTT
.	many	TRBV7-9	TRBJ1-2	CASRSHTSGYTF	TGTGCCAGCAGATCACACACGAGTGGCTACACCTTC
TRBD1	many	TRBV7-8	TRBJ2-1	CASSPRQGPKNNEQFF	TGTGCCAGCAGCCCTAGACAGGGGCCGAAAAACAATGAGCAGTTCTTC
TRBD1	.	TRBV28	TRBJ1-3	CASSFNRGPGNTIYF	TGTGCCAGCAGCTTTAACAGGGGACCAGGAAACACCATATATTTT
TRBD2	many	TRBV5-1	TRBJ2-7	CASSVGLAGEQYF	TGCGCCAGCAGCGTGGGACTAGCGGGAGAGCAGTACTTC
.	.	TRBV28	TRBJ1-6	CASSSTNNSPLHF	TGTGCCAGCAGCAGCACTAATAATTCACCCCTCCACTTT
.	many	TRBV18	TRBJ1-5	CASSPGDTPVGNQPQHF	TGTGCCAGCTCACCCGGGGACACCCCCGTAGGCAATCAGCCCCAGCATTTT
.	few	TRBV20-1	TRBJ1-1	CSAFSGAMNTEAFF	TGCAGTGCTTTCTCGGGGGCCATGAACACTGAAGCTTTCTTT
.	many	TRBV6-2/TRBV6-3	TRBJ1-1	CASSYSMKALNTEAFF	TGTGCCAGCAGTTACTCGATGAAGGCCCTGAACACTGAAGCTTTCTTT
TRBD1	.	TRBV14	TRBJ2-5	CASSLPGTVKETQYF	TGTGCCAGCAGCCTACCCGGGACAGTTAAAGAGACCCAGTACTTC
.	many	TRBV18	TRBJ2-7	CASSQSPGPYEQYF	TGTGCCAGCTCTCAATCTCCGGGGCCCTACGAGCAGTACTTC
.	few	TRBV19	TRBJ1-5	CASRMTGRINQPQHF	TGTGCCAGTAGGATGACCGGACGGATTAATCAGCCCCAGCATTTT
.	.	TRBV12-3/TRBV12-4	TRBJ2-3	CASSLGGAETLSTQYF	TGTGCCAGCAGTTTAGGGGGGGCGGAAACTTTGAGTACGCAGTATTTT